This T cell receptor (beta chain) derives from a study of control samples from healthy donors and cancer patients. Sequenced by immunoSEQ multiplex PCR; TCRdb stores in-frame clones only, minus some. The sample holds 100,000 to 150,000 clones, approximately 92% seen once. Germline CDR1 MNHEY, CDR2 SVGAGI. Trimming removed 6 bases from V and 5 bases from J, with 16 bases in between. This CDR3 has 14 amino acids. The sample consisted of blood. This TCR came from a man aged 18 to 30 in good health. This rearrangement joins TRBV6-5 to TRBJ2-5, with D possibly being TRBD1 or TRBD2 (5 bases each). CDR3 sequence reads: CASSPDLWGETQYF. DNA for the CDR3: TGTGCCAGCAGCCCCGATCTCTGGGGGGAGACCCAGTACTTC.